Here is one T cell receptor (beta chain) with its context. Antigen: not known. This specimen belongs to a study of neoadjuvant nivolumab and ipilimumab in lung cancer. Study background: Nivolumab 3 mg/kg was given days 1, 15 and 29, plus ipilimumab 1 mg/kg day 1 in combination.

Overall study results and limits: Only a small number of samples underwent TCR sequencing. TCR richness and clonality were higher in tumors than adjacent uninvolved lung. Resected-tumor TCR richness correlated positively with pretherapy blood richness.

The CDR3 is made up of 15 amino acids. V lost 1 base, J lost 2 bases, and 9 bases lay in between. Germline CDR1 and CDR2: SGDLS and YYNGEE. Assay: immunoSEQ multiplex PCR; the TCRdb copy retains only in-frame clones and omits some. The table lists approximately 31,000 clones, roughly nine tenths of them singletons. This clonotype was sampled from an adult with non-small cell lung cancer. The input for sequencing was peripheral blood, taken after neoadjuvant nivolumab, alone or with ipilimumab, at or shortly before surgery. The chain joins TRBV9 to TRBJ2-2, with D hard to call. The CDR3 sequence is CASSVSELNTGELFF. The DNA for the CDR3 is TGTGCCAGCAGCGTAAGCGAACTAAACACCGGGGAGCTGTTTTTT.